Listed below are T cell receptor beta chains from one sample, sequenced in a study of T cell repertoires in cytomegalovirus infection. One entry per CDR3 protein results from TCRdb running MiXCR on the reads. The sample includes some 500,000 distinct CDR3 sequences, approximately 40% seen only once; the top ten take about half. These receptors lack a known antigen. The material was cultured PBMCs, obtained from culture after CMV antigen stimulation. The receptors come from a human donor in good health (CMV status not recorded). Some clones in this sample may be carry-over from other donors' samples. The CDR3 runs from the conserved cysteine through the conserved F or W.

CASSAQGWDQPQHF,TRBV6-6
CASSSGQGLEQPQHF,TRBV7-2
CASSIVQGATGQYF,TRBV19
CASRKSGRPDNEQFF,TRBV19
CASSFIGGATNEKLFF,TRBV7-2
CATRRISLREANTGELFF,TRBV11-2
CASSLAAQPAESTDTQYF,TRBV4-3
CASRLGDDSNNEQFF,TRBV7-6
CASSSDRFAKNIQYF,TRBV7-8
CASSLGQRIKYGDLYEQYF,TRBV7-8
CASSLQPPGADTQYF,TRBV7-2
CATSRAPGSRYEQYF,TRBV15
CASTPRGKSVGDYYEQYF,TRBV7-4
CASSAGRAQETQYF,TRBV6-1
CASSAKVTSAAGELFF,TRBV7-9
CASGGSETQYF,TRBV6-6
CATSDTRQLQYF,TRBV24-1
CASSYSWVGPSGPAGELFF,TRBV6-2/TRBV6-3
CASSRRTREAGTGELFF,TRBV7-6
CASSPGQGYSGANVLTF,TRBV7-2
CASSLGGRANSYNEQFF,TRBV11-2
CASRPKAGADTQYF,TRBV7-2
CASSLKPKTDTQYF,TRBV7-8
CASSRPQEYTEAFF,TRBV7-9
CASSALGTNTGELFF,TRBV12-3/TRBV12-4
CASSEGQGSYGYTF,TRBV6-1
CASSQLTMNTEAFF,TRBV27
CASSQAAGLNYGYTF,TRBV4-1
CASSFTGAPYNEQFF,TRBV7-2
CASITASNEQFF,TRBV28
CASSLEGQGPYEQYF,TRBV12-3/TRBV12-4
CASRRTSGPLAYEQYF,TRBV6-5
CASSLAGVPYEQYF,TRBV4-1
CASSYVGNSPLHF,TRBV6-6
CASTGTGGSGNTIYF,TRBV19
CASSQAYSPETQYF,TRBV4-1
CASSLAGIESTGELFF,TRBV5-1
CASSPRPGSYNEQFF,TRBV7-8
CASSWVGSTEAFF,TRBV7-9
CASRVLSTGELFF,TRBV6-1
CAISRTGMNTEAFF,TRBV10-3
CASSLVVLNEQFF,TRBV7-9
CASSNTGDRAYEQYF,TRBV19
CASSRGQLAEAFF,TRBV6-5
CASTPMRDNTEAFF,TRBV25-1
CASSLSGFEAFF,TRBV28
CASSLVGPFAGQANYGYTF,TRBV7-2